This entry lists 5 T cell receptor beta chains sequenced from one sample in a study of T cells in tuberculosis. Here immunoSEQ multiplex PCR was the method, and the copy in TCRdb shows in-frame clones only, minus some. The repertoire includes some 31,000 clones, 91% of them detected once, and roughly 2.4% sits in the top ten. Sequenced: PBMCs. The receptor set was obtained from a donor between 10 and 35 years old with latent tuberculosis or without tuberculosis infection.

The chain recombines TRBV7-3 with TRBJ1-2, with D possibly TRBD1 on 6 matching bases. The germline gives CDR1 SGHTA, CDR2 FQGTGA. The CDR3 is 16 amino acids. The V gene lost 6 bases and the J gene lost 4 bases, with 21 bases spanning the gap. CDR3 sequence reads: CASSLTQGGRVYGYTF. As DNA, the CDR3 is TGTGCCAGCAGTCTGACACAGGGCGGCAGGGTCTATGGCTACACCTTC.

This chain links TRBV9 with TRBJ2-3; no reliable D call. The CDR3 runs 15 residues. Germline V lookup: CDR1 SGDLS, CDR2 YYNGEE. Trimming cost V 0 bases and J 0 bases, with 8 bases left between them. The CDR3 bases are TGTGCCAGCAGCGTAGACACGATTAGCACAGATACGCAGTATTTT. Translated: CASSVDTISTDTQYF.

The chain recombines TRBV6-4 with TRBJ2-2; TRBD1 is a possible D gene (6 bases). The germline CDR1 and CDR2 sequences are MRHNA and SNTAGT. V was trimmed by 0 bases and J by 4 bases, leaving 12 bases between them. The CDR3 contains 16 residues. CDR3 nucleotides: TGTGCCAGCAGTGACTCGGTCCAGGGGTTCACCGGGGAGCTGTTTTTT. This codes for CASSDSVQGFTGELFF.

This clone was counted once. This chain joins TRBV11-2 and TRBJ2-2; perhaps TRBD1 as D (6 bases). Trimming removed 3 bases from V and 7 bases from J, with 12 bases in between. The CDR3 is 14 amino acids. Germline-derived CDR1 and CDR2 are SGHAT and FQNNGV. The CDR3 DNA is TGTGCCAGCAGCTTCGGGATAGGGGGCGGGGAGCTGTTTTTT. Translating gives CASSFGIGGGELFF.

J is TRBJ2-7 and V is TRBV5-5; D perhaps matches TRBD2 (6 bases). Trimming stripped 4 bases from V and 3 bases from J, with 11 bases between. CDR1 is SGHKS, CDR2 YYEKEE, per germline (reference sequence). This CDR3 is 13 amino acids long. As DNA, the CDR3 is TGTGCCAGCAGCCCGGAGGGCCACTACGAGCAGTACTTC. Protein product: CASSPEGHYEQYF.